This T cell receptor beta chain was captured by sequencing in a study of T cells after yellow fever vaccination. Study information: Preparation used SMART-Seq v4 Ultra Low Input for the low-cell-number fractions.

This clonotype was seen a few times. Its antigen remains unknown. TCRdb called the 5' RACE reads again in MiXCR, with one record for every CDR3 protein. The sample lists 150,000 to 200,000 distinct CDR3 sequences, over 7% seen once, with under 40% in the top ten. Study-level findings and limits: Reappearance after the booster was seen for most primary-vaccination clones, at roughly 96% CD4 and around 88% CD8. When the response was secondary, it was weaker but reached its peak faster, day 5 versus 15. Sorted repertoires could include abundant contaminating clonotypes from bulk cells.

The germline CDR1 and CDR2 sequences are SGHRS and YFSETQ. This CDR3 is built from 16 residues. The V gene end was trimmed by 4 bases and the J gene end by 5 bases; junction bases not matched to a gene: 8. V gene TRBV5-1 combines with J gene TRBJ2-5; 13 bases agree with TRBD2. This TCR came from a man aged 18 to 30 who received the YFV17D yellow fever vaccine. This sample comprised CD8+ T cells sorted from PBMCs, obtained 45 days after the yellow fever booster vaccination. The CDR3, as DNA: TGCGCCAGCAGCACCGGACTAGCGGGGGACGGGGAGACCCAGTACTTC. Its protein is CASSTGLAGDGETQYF.